This TCR beta chain was documented in a study of T cell repertoires in cytomegalovirus infection. Study-level points and caveats: Ex vivo, HLA-C-restricted CMV-specific TCR beta clonotypes prevailed over the rest of the response.

TCRdb re-called the reads with MiXCR, one entry per CDR3 protein. Of 900,000 to 950,000 distinct CDR3 sequences in the sample, approximately 31% were seen once. Trimming removed 1 base from V and 3 bases from J, with 4 bases in between. The CDR3 covers 13 residues. Germline CDR1 LNHDA, CDR2 SQIVND (reference sequence). As to this clonotype: Its antigen is as yet unknown.

This chain uses TRBV19 with TRBJ2-1; D uncertain. The sequences come from cultured CD8+ T cells from PBMCs, collected from culture after CMV antigen stimulation. This clonotype was sampled from a human donor in good health (CMV status not recorded). Some clones in this sample may be carry-over from other donors' samples. This CDR3 reads CASSIASYNEQFF. In nucleotides, the CDR3 is TGTGCCAGTAGTATAGCCAGCTACAATGAGCAGTTCTTC.